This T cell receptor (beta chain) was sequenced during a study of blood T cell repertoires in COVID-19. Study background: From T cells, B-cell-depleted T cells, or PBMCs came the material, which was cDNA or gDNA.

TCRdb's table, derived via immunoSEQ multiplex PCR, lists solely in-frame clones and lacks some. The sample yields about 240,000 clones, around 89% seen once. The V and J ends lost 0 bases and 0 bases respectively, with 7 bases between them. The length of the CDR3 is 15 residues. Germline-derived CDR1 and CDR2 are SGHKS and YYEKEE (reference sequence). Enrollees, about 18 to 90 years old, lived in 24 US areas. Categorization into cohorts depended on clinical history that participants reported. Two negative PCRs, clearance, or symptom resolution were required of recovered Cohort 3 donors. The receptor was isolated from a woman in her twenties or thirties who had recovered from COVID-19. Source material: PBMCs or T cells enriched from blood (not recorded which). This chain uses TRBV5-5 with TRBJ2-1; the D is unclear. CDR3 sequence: CASSLDGLSYNEQFF. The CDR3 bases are TGTGCCAGCAGCTTGGATGGGCTCTCCTACAATGAGCAGTTCTTC.